Each of the 28 T cell receptor beta chains below was sequenced from the same sample in a study of blood T cell repertoires in COVID-19 (dated by TCRdb to the early 2020s). The method was the immunoSEQ multiplex PCR assay. Sourced from immuneACCESS, this table was stored by TCRdb with only in-frame sequences that have V and J called. A share of the clones is absent; for the studies checked, an unresolved V gene accounts for under half, and the remainder has no known explanation. The sample records some 270,000 clones, approximately 89% of which are singletons. Roughly 1.9% of the sample rests with the top ten. What was sequenced was PBMCs or T cells enriched from blood (not recorded which). The receptors here all came from an older woman who had recovered from COVID-19.

The chain carries TRBV28 and TRBJ1-5; tentatively, D is TRBD1 (6 bases). In germline, CDR1 is MDHEN, CDR2 SYDVKM. CDR3 size: 17 residues. V lost 4 bases, J lost 0 bases, and 16 bases lay in between. CDR3 in DNA: TGTGCCAGCAGTTCCGCCCGGGGGGCTTATAGCAATCAGCCCCAGCATTTT. Its translation: CASSSARGAYSNQPQHF.

The J gene is TRBJ1-6, the V gene TRBV28; the D is unclear. The CDR3 is 13 residues long. Germline V gene lookup returns CDR1 MDHEN and CDR2 SYDVKM. The germline V and J ends were trimmed by 2 bases and 9 bases, with 8 bases remaining between them. In nucleotides, the CDR3 is TGTGCCAGCAGTTTAGGAGTGGGTTCACCCCTCCACTTT. Translation: CASSLGVGSPLHF.

This clone was seen a few times. The rearrangement joins TRBV5-8 to TRBJ1-5; possible D gene TRBD1, 6 bases. The germline CDR1 and CDR2 sequences are SGHTS and YDEGEE. The CDR3 extends over 15 amino acids. With 4 bases removed from V and 2 bases from J, the gap between germline ends came to 13 bases. CDR3 DNA sequence: TGTGCCAGCAGCGTTGGACAGACGCGCAATCAGCCCCAGCATTTT. This sequence encodes CASSVGQTRNQPQHF.

This chain connects TRBV9 to TRBJ1-4, with 7 bases fitting TRBD1. The CDR3 length is 16 residues. The germline gives CDR1 SGDLS, CDR2 YYNGEE. V lost 4 bases to trimming and J lost 1 base; unmatched junction nucleotides: 7. The CDR3 region is CASSRDSGLTNEKLFF. The CDR3 DNA follows: TGTGCCAGCAGCCGGGACAGTGGACTAACTAATGAAAAACTGTTTTTT.

V gene TRBV4-1 combines with J gene TRBJ2-1, with 7 bases identical to TRBD2. V gave up 1 base and J gave up 4 bases; unmatched junction bases: 10. The CDR3 totals 17 residues. Germline V gene lookup returns CDR1 MGHRA and CDR2 YSYEKL. Here the CDR3 reads CASSQGHSGGGYNEQFF. CDR3 DNA: TGCGCCAGCAGCCAAGGGCACTCGGGAGGCGGGTACAATGAGCAGTTCTTC.

The rearrangement uses TRBV28 and TRBJ2-1; D call uncertain. Germline values: CDR1 MDHEN, CDR2 SYDVKM. V lost 6 bases and J lost 5, with 2 bases in between. CDR3 length: 10 residues. CDR3 sequence: CASSNNEQFF. The CDR3 DNA sequence: TGTGCCAGCAGCAACAATGAGCAGTTCTTC.

The V and J genes are TRBV5-1 and TRBJ2-7, with D possibly TRBD2 on 5 matching bases. This CDR3 is 15 amino acids long. CDR1 and CDR2 from the germline V gene are SGHRS and YFSETQ. V lost 2 bases to trimming and J lost 4 bases, with 16 bases between them. CDR3 residues: CASSLRTGSAYEQYF. The CDR3, as DNA: TGCGCCAGCAGCTTAAGGACTGGGTCAGCGTACGAGCAGTACTTC. The whole variable domain, remainder taken from reference TRBV5-1 and TRBJ2-7, is KAGVTQTPRYLIKTRGQQVTLSCSPISGHRSVSWYQQTPGQGLQFLFEYFSETQRNKGNFPGRFSGRQFSNSRSEMNVSTLELGDSALYLCASSLRTGSAYEQYFGPGTRLTVT.

This clone has only one observation. The rearrangement uses TRBV7-2 and TRBJ2-1, with TRBD2 matching 8 bases. V was clipped by 1 base and J by 2 bases; unmatched bases: 4. Germline CDR1 SGHTA, CDR2 FQGNSA. The CDR3 contains 16 residues. CDR3 in amino acids: CASSLVASGPYNEQFF. Here the CDR3 DNA reads TGTGCCAGCAGCTTAGTCGCTAGCGGGCCCTACAATGAGCAGTTCTTC.

In nucleotides, the CDR3 is TGTGCGAGCCAGACACTAGCGGGAGGTTTCTACGAGCAGTACTTC. As protein: CASQTLAGGFYEQYF. The rearrangement links TRBV6-5 to TRBJ2-7, with 12 bases identical to TRBD2. Germline V gives CDR1 MNHEY, CDR2 SVGAGI. CDR3 length: 15 amino acids.

The rearrangement uses TRBV5-1 and TRBJ1-4; 7 bases agree with TRBD1. Per germline, CDR1 SGHRS and CDR2 YFSETQ. V trimming: 1 base; J trimming: 2 bases; junction bases outside the gene matches: 5. CDR3 length: 16 residues. The CDR3 region is CASSLRTGATNEKLFF. In nucleotides, the CDR3 is TGCGCCAGCAGCTTGAGAACAGGGGCTACTAATGAAAAACTGTTTTTT.

This clone occurred a few times. The V gene is TRBV9, the J gene TRBJ2-1; 10 bases line up with TRBD2. V was clipped by 1 base and J by 9 bases; unmatched bases: 7. The CDR3 contains 15 residues. Per germline, CDR1 SGDLS and CDR2 YYNGEE. The CDR3 region has the DNA TGTGCCAGCAGCGTACCGGGGACTAGCGCCCCTGAGCAGTTCTTC. Encoded protein: CASSVPGTSAPEQFF. Based on the CDR3 plus reference TRBV9 and TRBJ2-1, the full variable domain is DSGVTQTPKHLITATGQRVTLRCSPRSGDLSVYWYQQSLDQGLQFLIQYYNGEERAKGNILERFSAQQFPDLHSELNLSSLELGDSALYFCASSVPGTSAPEQFFGPGTRLTVL.

V and J are TRBV20-1 and TRBJ2-7; TRBD2 aligns across 11 bases. CDR3 length: 22 residues. With 3 bases clipped from V and 2 bases from J, the junction kept 27 bases outside the gene matches. Germline V CDR1 and CDR2: DFQATT, SNEGSKA (reference sequence). As DNA, the CDR3 is TGCAGTGCTAGTGCCCTAGCGGGGGGCTTCACCCGGGGGGAAGGCGTCACCTACGAGCAGTACTTC. Translation: CSASALAGGFTRGEGVTYEQYF.

This rearrangement joins TRBV27 to TRBJ2-2; 10 nucleotides line up with TRBD2. CDR1 and CDR2 (germline): MNHEY, SMNVEV (reference sequence). There are 16 residues in the CDR3. V was clipped by 6 bases and J by 2 bases; unmatched bases: 6. As DNA, the CDR3 is TGTGCCAGCAGCTTACTAGCGGGGCACAACACCGGGGAGCTGTTTTTT. The encoded protein is CASSLLAGHNTGELFF.

The chain uses TRBV19 and TRBJ2-6; D uncertain. V shed 5 bases and J shed 4 bases, with 6 bases lying between them. CDR1 is LNHDA and CDR2 is SQIVND in the germline V gene (reference sequence). The CDR3 extends over 13 amino acids. The CDR3 sequence is CASSQSGANVLTF. The CDR3 bases are TGTGCCAGTAGTCAGTCAGGGGCCAACGTCCTGACTTTC.

The chain couples TRBV19 to TRBJ1-4; 7 nucleotides line up with TRBD1. The junction had 7 bases not matched to a gene; V was cut back by 8 bases and J by 4 bases. The CDR3 sequence is 14 residues long. Per germline, CDR1 LNHDA and CDR2 SQIVND (reference sequence). The CDR3 loop is CASAQGGSNEKLFF. The DNA for the CDR3 is TGTGCCAGTGCGCAGGGGGGTAGTAATGAAAAACTGTTTTTT.

V gene TRBV6-5 combines with J gene TRBJ1-5; no reliable D call. Germline CDR1 reads MNHEY; CDR2 reads SVGAGI. V lost 7 bases to trimming and J lost 4 bases, with 14 bases between them. This CDR3 is built from 14 residues. The chain's CDR3 is CASNSRTENQPQHF. The CDR3, as DNA: TGTGCCAGCAATTCTAGAACTGAGAATCAGCCCCAGCATTTT.

This clone has only a few counts. The chain is built from TRBV29-1 and TRBJ2-1; 7 bases are shared with TRBD2. The germline CDR1 and CDR2 sequences are SQVTM and ANQGSEA. Losses at the gene ends were 7 bases for V and 6 bases for J; bases not matched to a gene: 3. CDR3 length equals 11 residues. The CDR3 DNA is TGCAGCGGACGACTAGCCAATGAGCAGTTCTTC. This encodes CSGRLANEQFF.

The chain joins TRBV28 to TRBJ2-7; 9 nucleotides match TRBD2. Germline CDR1 and CDR2: MDHEN and SYDVKM. This CDR3 is built from 15 residues. V lost 8 bases, J lost 3 bases, and 11 bases stayed unmatched. CDR3 in amino acids: CASYPGGSGSYEQYF. In DNA, the CDR3 is TGTGCCAGCTACCCGGGGGGTAGCGGGAGCTACGAGCAGTACTTC.

In its sample, this clone was seen once. The chain is built from TRBV6-5 and TRBJ2-1, with D tentatively TRBD1 (6 bases). Trimming pared 8 bases from V and 6 bases from J, leaving 20 bases between. Germline CDR1 and CDR2: MNHEY and SVGAGI. This CDR3 region has 15 residues. The CDR3 DNA sequence: TGTGCCAGCGGCCCGAGACAGGCACCGTCCAATGAGCAGTTCTTC. Encoded protein: CASGPRQAPSNEQFF.

This chain connects TRBV18 to TRBJ1-1, with 9 bases matching TRBD1. V lost 3 bases and J lost 6; bases outside the gene matches: 8. The CDR3 is 15 residues long. Germline CDR1 and CDR2: KGHSH and LQKENI. The CDR3 protein is CASSPRQGELSEAFF. The CDR3 bases are TGTGCCAGCTCACCTAGACAGGGGGAACTATCTGAAGCTTTCTTT.

In this sample, this clone turned up once. The V call is TRBV28, the J call TRBJ1-6; tentative D call: TRBD1 (5 bases). CDR1 MDHEN and CDR2 SYDVKM come from the germline V gene. The CDR3 consists of 16 residues. V lost 4 bases and J lost 0, with 10 bases in between. In DNA, the CDR3 is TGTGCCAGCAGTTGGGGGGGGAGCTCCTATAATTCACCCCTCCACTTT. Protein: CASSWGGSSYNSPLHF.

This chain uses TRBV9 with TRBJ1-2; 11 bases line up with TRBD1. Germline lookup yields CDR1 SGDLS and CDR2 YYNGEE. This CDR3 region has 14 residues. J lost 6 bases, V lost 3 bases, and 4 bases had no gene match. The CDR3 DNA sequence: TGTGCCAGCAGCGGCGGGACAGGGGGTAATGGCTACACCTTC. It specifies CASSGGTGGNGYTF.

The rearrangement joins TRBV15 to TRBJ2-5, with 12 nucleotides matching TRBD2. CDR1 and CDR2 (germline): LNHNV, YYDKDF (reference sequence). The CDR3 contains 16 residues. Trimming at V came to 4 bases and at J to 2 bases, leaving 5 bases not matched to a gene. The CDR3 here is CATSTRLAGAQETQYF. In nucleotides, the CDR3 is TGTGCCACCAGCACTAGACTAGCGGGGGCACAAGAGACCCAGTACTTC.

The chain employs TRBV29-1 and TRBJ2-5, with TRBD2 identical over 11 bases. Trimming took 6 bases from V and 6 from J; bases not matched to a gene: 12. This CDR3 is built from 15 residues. The V gene's germline CDR1 is SQVTM and CDR2 ANQGSEA. The CDR3 region has the DNA TGCAGCGTCGTGTACCTTAGCGGGGGGGTACAGACCCAGTACTTC. It yields the protein CSVVYLSGGVQTQYF. Looking up the rest from reference TRBV29-1 and TRBJ2-5 gives the full variable domain: SAVISQKPSRDICQRGTSLTIQCQVDSQVTMMFWYRQQPGQSLTLIATANQGSEATYESGFVIDKFPISRPNLTFSTLTVSNMSPEDSSIYLCSVVYLSGGVQTQYFGPGTRLLVL.

V gene TRBV7-9 combines with J gene TRBJ2-3; possible D gene TRBD2, 5 bases. V lost 9 bases to trimming and J lost 2 bases, with 18 bases between them. CDR3 length: 15 residues. Germline CDR1 reads SEHNR; CDR2 reads FQNEAQ (reference sequence). CDR3 residues: CASTYYGVNTDTQYF. CDR3 DNA: TGTGCCAGTACCTATTACGGGGTGAACACAGATACGCAGTATTTT.

The V gene is TRBV7-3, the J gene TRBJ2-7, with D possibly TRBD2 on 5 matching bases. Deletions cut 4 bases from V and 9 bases from J, with 19 bases between. This CDR3 is 14 amino acids long. The germline gives CDR1 SGHTA, CDR2 FQGTGA. The CDR3 coding sequence is TGTGCCAGCAGCTCTCACCGGACTCTGCCCGCGCAGTACTTC. Residues: CASSSHRTLPAQYF. Full variable domain (rest looked up from reference TRBV7-3 and TRBJ2-7): GAGVSQTPSNKVTEKGKYVELRCDPISGHTALYWYRQSLGQGPEFLIYFQGTGAADDSGLPNDRFFAVRPEGSVSTLKIQRTERGDSAVYLCASSSHRTLPAQYFGPGTRLTVT.

The chain recombines TRBV11-3 with TRBJ2-1; unclear D gene. CDR1 is SGHNT, CDR2 YENEEA, per germline. The CDR3 loop spans 14 amino acids. V lost 4 bases and J lost 3, with 10 bases in between. CDR3: CASSSNSLYNEQFF. The CDR3 bases are TGTGCCAGCAGCTCTAACAGCCTCTACAATGAGCAGTTCTTC. Drawing the rest from reference TRBV11-3 and TRBJ2-1, the complete variable domain is EAGVVQSPRYKIIEKKQPVAFWCNPISGHNTLYWYLQNLGQGPELLIRYENEEAVDDSQLPKDRFSAERLKGVDSTLKIQPAELGDSAVYLCASSSNSLYNEQFFGPGTRLTVL.

The V gene is TRBV9, the J gene TRBJ2-3, with a tentative D call TRBD1 (5 bases). The ends were cut back, 3 bases at V and 0 bases at J, with 11 bases in the middle. The CDR3 is 15 residues long. Germline-derived CDR1 and CDR2 are SGDLS and YYNGEE. The DNA for the CDR3 is TGTGCCAGCAGCGGCCTGACAGTGAGCACAGATACGCAGTATTTT. Its protein product is CASSGLTVSTDTQYF.